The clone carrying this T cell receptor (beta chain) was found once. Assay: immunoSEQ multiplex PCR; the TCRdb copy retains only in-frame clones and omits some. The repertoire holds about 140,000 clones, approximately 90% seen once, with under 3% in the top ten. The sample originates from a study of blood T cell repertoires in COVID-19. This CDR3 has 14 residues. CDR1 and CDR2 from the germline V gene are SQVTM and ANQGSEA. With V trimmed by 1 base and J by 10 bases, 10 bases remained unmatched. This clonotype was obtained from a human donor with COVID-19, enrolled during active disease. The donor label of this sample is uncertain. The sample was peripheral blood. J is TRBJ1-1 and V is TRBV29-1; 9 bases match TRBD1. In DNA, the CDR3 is TGCAGCGTTGAAGGCCCAACAGGGGGCATGGGAGCTTTCTTT. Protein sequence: CSVEGPTGGMGAFF.